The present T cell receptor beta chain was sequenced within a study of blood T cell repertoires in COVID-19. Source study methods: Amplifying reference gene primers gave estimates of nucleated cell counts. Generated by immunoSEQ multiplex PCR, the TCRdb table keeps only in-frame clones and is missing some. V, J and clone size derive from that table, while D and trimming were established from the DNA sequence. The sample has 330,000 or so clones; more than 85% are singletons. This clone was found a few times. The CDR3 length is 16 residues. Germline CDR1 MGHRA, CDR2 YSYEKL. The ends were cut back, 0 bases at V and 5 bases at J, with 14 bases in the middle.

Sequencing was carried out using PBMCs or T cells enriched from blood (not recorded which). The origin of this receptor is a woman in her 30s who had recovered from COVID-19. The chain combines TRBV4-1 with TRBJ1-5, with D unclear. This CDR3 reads CASSQDKPAAHQPQHF. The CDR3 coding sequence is TGCGCCAGCAGCCAAGATAAGCCGGCGGCCCATCAGCCCCAGCATTTT.